This T cell receptor beta chain was recovered during a study of blood T cell repertoires in COVID-19. Study information: In each case, the material was cDNA or gDNA derived from T cells, B-cell-depleted T cells, or PBMCs.

Losses at the gene ends were 1 base for V and 6 bases for J; bases not matched to a gene: 6. The CDR3 has 15 residues. CDR1 and CDR2 from the germline V gene are SGHTA and FQGTGA. In the original analysis: Reference gene primer amplification gave nucleated cell count estimates. The table came from immunoSEQ multiplex PCR; TCRdb's copy has only in-frame clones and leaves some out. D and trimming were read from the DNA, whereas the V and J calls and clone size are those reported in that table. The sample includes hundreds of thousands of clones, roughly 84% of them seen just once. This sequence joins TRBV7-3 and TRBJ2-3, with TRBD2 matching over 8 bases. What was sequenced was peripheral blood. The TCR originated in a woman of 80 years or more with acute or convalescent COVID-19. The CDR3 sequence is CASSLIAGSADTQYF. The CDR3 DNA reads TGTGCCAGCAGCTTAATAGCGGGGTCAGCGGATACGCAGTATTTT. The full variable domain, its missing parts supplied by reference TRBV7-3 and TRBJ2-3, is GAGVSQTPSNKVTEKGKYVELRCDPISGHTALYWYRQSLGQGPEFLIYFQGTGAADDSGLPNDRFFAVRPEGSVSTLKIQRTERGDSAVYLCASSLIAGSADTQYFGPGTRLTVL.